The 9 T cell receptor beta chains below come from one sample, sequenced in a study of shared clonotypes between healthy human individuals. Clones were read by immunoSEQ multiplex PCR, and TCRdb kept only the in-frame ones, dropping some. The sample gives around 510,000 clones, around 78% of which show up once; approximately 12% is in the top ten. The specimen sequenced was PBMCs. These receptors were obtained from a woman in her 40s in good health. Some clones in this sample may be carry-over from other donors' samples.

The rearrangement uses TRBV7-2 and TRBJ2-7, with D perhaps TRBD2 (6 bases). This CDR3 is 15 amino acids long. CDR1 is SGHTA, CDR2 FQGNSA, per germline. Trimming took off 1 base at V and 0 bases at J, with 10 bases between the two ends. CDR3 loop: CASSLGGGDSYEQYF. As DNA, the CDR3 is TGTGCCAGCAGCTTAGGGGGCGGGGACTCCTACGAGCAGTACTTC.

As regards this clone: This sample also contains other DNA sequences that code for the same CDR3. J is TRBJ1-3 and V is TRBV27, with D maybe TRBD1 (5 bases). Germline V gene data show CDR1 as MNHEY and CDR2 as SMNVEV (reference sequence). Trimming pared 2 bases from V and 1 base from J, leaving 6 bases between. The CDR3 is 14 amino acids. This CDR3 reads CASSLRGSGNTIYF. The CDR3 DNA follows: TGTGCCAGCAGTTTAAGGGGATCTGGAAACACCATATATTTT.

CDR3 protein: CASSLGGFEAFF. CDR3 coding DNA: TGTGCCAGCAGTTTGGGAGGGTTTGAAGCTTTCTTT. V gene TRBV28 combines with J gene TRBJ1-1, with no clear D. The V end was cut by 3 bases, the J end by 7 bases, with 9 bases between. CDR1 and CDR2 from the germline V gene are MDHEN and SYDVKM. The CDR3 sequence is 12 residues long.

This clone occurred once. V usage is TRBV15 and J usage is TRBJ2-7, with 8 bases lining up with TRBD1. Germline values: CDR1 LNHNV, CDR2 YYDKDF (reference sequence). The CDR3 spans 15 residues. Trimming at V came to 1 base and at J to 2 bases, leaving 4 bases not matched to a gene. CDR3 protein: CATSRAGTGAYEQYF. The CDR3 region has the DNA TGTGCCACCAGCAGAGCCGGGACAGGAGCCTACGAGCAGTACTTC. Drawing the rest from reference TRBV15 and TRBJ2-7, the complete variable domain is DAMVIQNPRYQVTQFGKPVTLSCSQTLNHNVMYWYQQKSSQAPKLLFHYYDKDFNNEADTPDNFQSRRPNTSFCFLDIRSPGLGDTAMYLCATSRAGTGAYEQYFGPGTRLTVT.

The chain couples TRBV6-5 to TRBJ2-1, with TRBD1 identical over 11 bases. V gave up 6 bases and J gave up 8 bases; unmatched junction bases: 6. The CDR3 consists of 14 residues. Germline V gene sequence: CDR1 MNHEY, CDR2 SVGAGI. The CDR3 DNA is TGTGCCAGCAGACACGGACAGGGGGCCTATGAGCAGTTCTTC. As protein: CASRHGQGAYEQFF.

The J gene is TRBJ1-4, the V gene TRBV30, with D perhaps TRBD1 (6 bases). The germline V and J ends were trimmed by 6 bases and 3 bases, with 11 bases remaining between them. Per the germline V gene, CDR1 is GTSNPN and CDR2 is SVGIG (reference sequence). CDR3 length equals 13 residues. In nucleotides, the CDR3 is TGTGCCTGCCCGACAGGCTCTAATGAAAAACTGTTTTTT. Translation gives CACPTGSNEKLFF.

CDR3 coding DNA: TGCGCCAGCAGCCCATGGGAAGGGATAAAAAACGAGCAGTACTTC. This sequence encodes CASSPWEGIKNEQYF. The chain joins TRBV4-1 to TRBJ2-7; D uncertain. Germline CDR1 MGHRA, CDR2 YSYEKL. CDR3 length equals 15 residues. The ends were cut back, 4 bases at V and 5 bases at J, with 18 bases in the middle.

This chain joins TRBV12-5 and TRBJ2-7; no reliable D call. The length of the CDR3 is 17 residues. Germline V gives CDR1 LGHNT, CDR2 FRNRAP. Trimming took 0 bases from V and 4 from J, leaving 19 bases between them. CDR3 sequence reads: CASGLVGYAHWRYEQYF. CDR3 in DNA: TGTGCTAGTGGTTTGGTCGGGTACGCGCATTGGCGTTACGAGCAGTACTTC.

The chain links TRBV10-3 to TRBJ2-5; 7 nucleotides line up with TRBD2. The CDR3 is 18 amino acids. Germline V gene sequence: CDR1 ENHRY, CDR2 SYGVKD. The V gene end was trimmed by 2 bases and the J gene end by 5 bases; junction bases not matched to a gene: 17. CDR3 in amino acids: CAISEPDLRDLGGETQYF. DNA of the CDR3: TGTGCCATCAGTGAGCCCGATCTCCGGGACCTCGGGGGGGAGACCCAGTACTTC.